Presented here are 22 T cell receptor beta chains from one specimen sequenced in a study of naive and memory T cell subsets. Both TRBC1 and TRBC2 were covered by a beta constant-region primer of two equimolar oligonucleotides. TCRdb reanalysed the UMI-ligation and nested PCR reads using MiXCR and keeps one entry per CDR3 protein. The sample contains 2,500 to 3,500 distinct CDR3 sequences, 7.3% of which appear only once. The specimen sequenced was effector memory CD8+ T cells from blood. Described subset: effector memory, CD45RA- CD27-. Receptors originate from a human donor in good health.

A note on this clonotype: A much larger clone is a single base away; this may be a read error. The J gene is TRBJ2-3, the V gene TRBV28; 11 bases match TRBD2. The CDR3 runs to 18 residues. Germline-derived CDR1 and CDR2 are MDHEN and SYDVKM. Germline trimming cut 3 bases from V and 6 bases from J; bases unmatched to any gene: 14. The CDR3 region has the DNA TGTGCCAGCAGTTTCCCCGAGGCTAGCGGGAGGTCCACGGATACGCAGTATTTT. As protein: CASSFPEASGRSTDTQYF.

The chain combines TRBV12-3 or TRBV12-4 with TRBJ1-4, with 8 nucleotides matching TRBD1. V lost 6 bases and J lost 6; bases outside the gene matches: 6. The CDR3 runs 14 residues. CDR3: CASRKTGEDEKLFF. In nucleotides, the CDR3 is TGTGCCAGCAGAAAGACAGGGGAAGATGAAAAACTGTTTTTT.

The genes are TRBV5-4 and TRBJ2-6; TRBD1 agrees at 9 bases. From germline, CDR1 is SGHNT and CDR2 YYREEE (reference sequence). This CDR3 region has 16 residues. The V segment lost 3 bases and the J segment 4 bases; nucleotides outside the gene matches: 5. The CDR3 nucleotides read TGTGCCAGCAGCTGGGGACAGGGAGCCGGGGCCAACGTCCTGACTTTC. It yields the protein CASSWGQGAGANVLTF.

This clonotype has at least ten counts. This chain links TRBV28 with TRBJ2-6; 7 nucleotides match TRBD1. The CDR3 has 17 amino acids. Unmatched junction bases numbered 9, after V lost 5 bases and J lost 2 bases. The germline V gene encodes CDR1 MDHEN and CDR2 SYDVKM. Here the CDR3 reads CASSLRQGGTGANVLTF. CDR3 nucleotides: TGTGCCAGCAGTCTGAGACAGGGCGGAACTGGGGCCAACGTCCTGACTTTC.

This clonotype was seen many times. The rearrangement links TRBV12-5 to TRBJ2-7; the D gene is possibly TRBD2 (6 bases). The CDR3 totals 14 residues. Germline V lookup: CDR1 LGHNT, CDR2 FRNRAP. Trimming stripped 3 bases from V and 2 bases from J, with 11 bases between. The chain's CDR3 is CASGLGTYTYEQYF. The CDR3 coding sequence is TGTGCTAGTGGTTTAGGGACTTACACCTACGAGCAGTACTTC.

This clonotype appeared many times. V usage is TRBV12-3 or TRBV12-4 and J usage is TRBJ2-1, with TRBD1 matching 8 bases. V lost 4 bases, J lost 1 base, and 3 bases stayed unmatched. This CDR3 region has 15 residues. Written as DNA, the CDR3 is TGTGCCAGCAGTTCGGACAGGGAGTCCTACAATGAGCAGTTCTTC. Its translation is CASSSDRESYNEQFF.

This clonotype has at least ten counts. The V gene is TRBV7-9, the J gene TRBJ1-4; D gene uncertain. Trimming took off 1 base at V and 7 bases at J, with 10 bases between the two ends. Germline values: CDR1 SEHNR, CDR2 FQNEAQ (reference sequence). CDR3 length: 14 residues. The CDR3 sequence is CASSLVFSGEKLFF. In DNA form, the CDR3 reads TGTGCCAGCAGCTTAGTGTTCAGTGGTGAAAAACTGTTTTTT.

This clonotype has only a few counts. V is TRBV19 and J is TRBJ2-7; 7 bases are a match to TRBD2. With V trimmed by 2 bases and J by 5 bases, 9 bases remained unmatched. The CDR3 is 15 residues long. Germline V gene lookup returns CDR1 LNHDA and CDR2 SQIVND (reference sequence). This CDR3 is CASSINGGSLNEQYF. The CDR3 nucleotides read TGTGCCAGTAGTATAAATGGCGGGAGTCTAAACGAGCAGTACTTC.

This clonotype was recorded a few times. This chain links TRBV6-5 with TRBJ2-2, with TRBD2 as a possible D gene (5 bases). The CDR3 runs 17 residues. Trimming took 6 bases from V and 0 from J, leaving 17 bases between them. Germline assignment: CDR1 MNHEY and CDR2 SVGAGI. The CDR3 DNA follows: TGTGCCAGCAGCCCGGACTGGCTTGACGCGAACACCGGGGAGCTGTTTTTT. Translation gives CASSPDWLDANTGELFF.

This clonotype was seen only a few times. This sequence joins TRBV11-2 and TRBJ2-1, with 11 positions matching TRBD1. Per germline, CDR1 SGHAT and CDR2 FQNNGV. CDR3 length: 17 residues. The ends lost 8 bases at V and 0 bases at J; junction bases unmatched: 9. CDR3 protein: CASLVFGTGGSYNEQFF. In DNA, the CDR3 is TGTGCCAGCTTAGTGTTCGGGACAGGGGGCTCCTACAATGAGCAGTTCTTC.

This clonotype was seen only a few times. This chain uses TRBV7-2 with TRBJ2-5; D possibly corresponds to TRBD2 (6 bases). The CDR3 spans 17 residues. Trimming shortened V by 3 bases and J by 2 bases, and 19 bases separated the two germline ends. Germline CDR1 and CDR2: SGHTA and FQGNSA. This chain's CDR3 is CASSLGERAGRQETQYF. The DNA for the CDR3 is TGTGCCAGCAGCTTGGGGGAGCGGGCGGGGCGACAAGAGACCCAGTACTTC.

As for this clonotype: Possible read error: a much larger clone is one base away. The rearrangement uses TRBV7-9 and TRBJ2-7; D tentatively reads TRBD1 or TRBD2 (5 bases each). V lost 4 bases and J lost 0, with 16 bases in between. CDR1 and CDR2 from the germline V gene are SEHNR and FQNEAQ (reference sequence). The CDR3 length is 16 residues. The DNA for the CDR3 is TGTGCCAGCAGCTCCATGGGGACCGAGGGCTCCTACGAGCAGTACTTC. Amino acid sequence: CASSSMGTEGSYEQYF.

V is TRBV6-1 and J is TRBJ2-1; 9 positions agree with TRBD2. The germline V gene encodes CDR1 MNHNS and CDR2 SASEGT. Trimming took 5 bases from V and 4 from J; bases not matched to a gene: 3. This CDR3 is 14 amino acids long. In DNA form, the CDR3 reads TGTGCCAGCAGTCCGGGACTAGCATACAATGAGCAGTTCTTC. Translated, it gives CASSPGLAYNEQFF.

This clonotype was detected ten times or more. The V gene is TRBV6-5, the J gene TRBJ2-7, with TRBD1 matching over 8 bases. The length of the CDR3 is 14 residues. The trim removed 6 bases at V and 2 bases at J, leaving 6 bases unmatched. CDR1 and CDR2 (germline): MNHEY, SVGAGI. The CDR3 spells CASRTRDRPYEQYF. CDR3 sequence (DNA): TGTGCCAGCAGGACCCGGGACAGGCCCTACGAGCAGTACTTC.

This clonotype was seen at least ten times. The rearrangement joins TRBV3-1 to TRBJ2-1, with 12 positions matching TRBD2. The CDR3 has 16 residues. The germline V gene encodes CDR1 LGHDT and CDR2 YNNKEL (reference sequence). V lost 3 bases and J lost 7; bases outside the gene matches: 7. Written as DNA, the CDR3 is TGTGCCAGCAGCCATCAACTAGCGGGAGGAAGGAATGAGCAGTTCTTC. It is translated as CASSHQLAGGRNEQFF.

This clonotype came up many times. V usage is TRBV7-9 and J usage is TRBJ1-2, with 9 positions matching TRBD1. The V segment lost 5 bases and the J segment 8 bases; nucleotides outside the gene matches: 6. From germline, CDR1 is SEHNR and CDR2 FQNEAQ (reference sequence). The CDR3 extends over 13 amino acids. CDR3 region: CASSETGGEGYTF. CDR3 coding DNA: TGTGCCAGCAGCGAGACAGGGGGGGAAGGCTACACCTTC.

This clonotype was seen repeatedly, ten times or more. The V call is TRBV7-9, the J call TRBJ2-7; TRBD1 or TRBD2 may be the D gene (5 bases each). The CDR3 is 16 residues long. V was cut by 4 bases and J by 0 bases, with 16 bases left in between. CDR1 is SEHNR and CDR2 is FQNEAQ in the germline V gene (reference sequence). The CDR3 DNA reads TGTGCCAGCAGCTCCATGGGGACCGAGAGCTCCTACGAGCAGTACTTC. It specifies CASSSMGTESSYEQYF. Full variable domain (rest looked up from reference TRBV7-9 and TRBJ2-7): DTGVSQNPRHKITKRGQNVTFRCDPISEHNRLYWYRQTLGQGPEFLTYFQNEAQLEKSRLLSDRFSAERPKGSFSTLEIQRTEQGDSAMYLCASSSMGTESSYEQYFGPGTRLTVT.

This clonotype showed up just a few times. The J gene is TRBJ2-7, the V gene TRBV6-2 or TRBV6-3; D is possibly TRBD2 (5 bases). Germline CDR1 MNHEY, CDR2 SVGEGT. V was shortened by 2 bases and J by 2 bases, with 7 bases between the two germline ends. This CDR3 region has 13 residues. The DNA for the CDR3 is TGTGCCAGCAGTTACGAGCGGACCTACGAGCAGTACTTC. Amino acid sequence: CASSYERTYEQYF.

This clonotype showed up many times. The rearrangement joins TRBV29-1 to TRBJ2-3, with TRBD1 as a possible D gene (6 bases). V was trimmed by 2 bases and J by 3 bases, leaving 15 bases between them. The germline V gene has CDR1 SQVTM and CDR2 ANQGSEA. This CDR3 region has 15 residues. The CDR3 region has the DNA TGCAGCGTTGAAAAGGTGGACAGCCCTACAGATACGCAGTATTTT. This translates into CSVEKVDSPTDTQYF.

This clonotype was detected many times. V usage is TRBV11-2 and J usage is TRBJ2-7; D gene uncertain. V lost 1 base and J 6 bases, leaving 4 bases between the germline ends. In germline, CDR1 is SGHAT, CDR2 FQNNGV. The CDR3 is 11 amino acids. The CDR3 DNA sequence: TGTGCCAGCAGCTTAGGACTCGAGCAGTACTTC. It codes for CASSLGLEQYF.

The V call is TRBV12-3 or TRBV12-4, the J call TRBJ1-5; D is undetermined. Trimming removed 7 bases from V and 4 bases from J, with 8 bases in between. This CDR3 is 12 amino acids long. The CDR3 loop reads CASTLGNQPQHF. DNA of the CDR3: TGTGCCAGCACCCTGGGGAATCAGCCCCAGCATTTT.

The chain combines TRBV20-1 with TRBJ2-1, with 8 bases fitting TRBD1. The CDR3 has 17 amino acids. The junction had 15 bases not matched to a gene; V was cut back by 0 bases and J by 8 bases. Per germline, CDR1 DFQATT and CDR2 SNEGSKA (reference sequence). The CDR3 spells CSARDFGVGQVEDEQFF. CDR3 in DNA: TGCAGTGCTAGAGATTTTGGTGTGGGACAGGTCGAGGATGAGCAGTTCTTC.